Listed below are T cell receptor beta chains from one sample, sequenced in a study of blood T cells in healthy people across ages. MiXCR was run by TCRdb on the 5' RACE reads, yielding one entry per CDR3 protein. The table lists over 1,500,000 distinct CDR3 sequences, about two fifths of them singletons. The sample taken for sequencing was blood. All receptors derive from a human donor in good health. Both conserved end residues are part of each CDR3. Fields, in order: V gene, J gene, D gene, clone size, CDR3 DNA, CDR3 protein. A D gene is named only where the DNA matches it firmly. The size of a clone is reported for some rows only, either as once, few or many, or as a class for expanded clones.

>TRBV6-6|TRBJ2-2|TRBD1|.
TGTGCCAGCATGCGGGACAGGTTTGCATTGACCGGGGAGCTGTTTTTT
CASMRDRFALTGELFF
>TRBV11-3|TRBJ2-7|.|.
TGTGCCAGCAGCCTAAGTCCTCGGGTCAACGAGCAGTACTTC
CASSLSPRVNEQYF
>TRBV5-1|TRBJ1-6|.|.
TGCGCCAGCAGCCACGGGGGAAACAATTCACCCCTCCACTTT
CASSHGGNNSPLHF
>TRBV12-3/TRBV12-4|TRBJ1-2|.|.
TGTGCCAGCACGAGACCCCGGGACGTCCCTAACTATGGCTACACCTTC
CASTRPRDVPNYGYTF
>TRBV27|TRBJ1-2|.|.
TGTGCCAGCAGTTTATTGGGGGGCAGCCCTTTCTATGGCTACACCTTC
CASSLLGGSPFYGYTF
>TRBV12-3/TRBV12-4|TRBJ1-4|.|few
TGTGCCAGCAGTCAAAACCGCGATGAAAAACTGTTTTTT
CASSQNRDEKLFF
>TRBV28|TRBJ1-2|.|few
TGTGCCAGCTCCCTAGACAGTTCGATTTATGGCTACACCTTC
CASSLDSSIYGYTF
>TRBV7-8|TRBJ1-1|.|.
TGTGCCAGCAGCCCCAGGCGGCTAGGGAACACTGAAGCTTTCTTT
CASSPRRLGNTEAFF
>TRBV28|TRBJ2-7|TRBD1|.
TGTGCCAGCATGACAGGGCGCTCCTACGAGCAGTACTTC
CASMTGRSYEQYF
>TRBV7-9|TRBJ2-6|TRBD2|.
TGTGCCAACAGCCCGAGCGGGGGGTCCGCCTCTGGGGCCAACGTCCTGACTTTC
CANSPSGGSASGANVLTF
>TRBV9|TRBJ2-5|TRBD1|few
TGTGCCAGCAGCGCGGGACAGCTGAATCGAGGGACCCAGTACTTC
CASSAGQLNRGTQYF
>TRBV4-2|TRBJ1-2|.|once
TGTGCCAGCAGCCAAGAGGTCGCAGCTAACTATGGCTACACCTTC
CASSQEVAANYGYTF
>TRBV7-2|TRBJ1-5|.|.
TGTGCCAGCAGCTTAGGGGTCCAAGACCAGCCCCAGCATTTT
CASSLGVQDQPQHF
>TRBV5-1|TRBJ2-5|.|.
TGCGCCAGCAGCTTTTTAGCCCACGGTGATGAGCAGTACTTC
CASSFLAHGDEQYF
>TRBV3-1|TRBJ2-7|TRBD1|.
TGTGCCAGCAGCCATGAGGGACAGGGAAGCGAGCAGTACTTC
CASSHEGQGSEQYF
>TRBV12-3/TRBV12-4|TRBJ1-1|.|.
TGTGCCAGCAGTTTGAAAGGACGGACCGAAGCTTTCTTT
CASSLKGRTEAFF
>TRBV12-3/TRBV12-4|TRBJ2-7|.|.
TGTGCCAGCAGTTTAGCCCTGGCTAGCTACGAGCAGTACTTC
CASSLALASYEQYF
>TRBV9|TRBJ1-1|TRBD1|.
TGTGCCAGCACCCGTACCGGACAGGGGGTTGCTTTCTTT
CASTRTGQGVAFF
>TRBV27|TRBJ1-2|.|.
TGTGCCAGCAGTTCGATAGGGTTGGGCAGCTACACCTTC
CASSSIGLGSYTF
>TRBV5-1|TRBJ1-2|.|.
TGCGCCAGCAGCTGGGGGGGCACGATAGATGGCTACACCTTC
CASSWGGTIDGYTF
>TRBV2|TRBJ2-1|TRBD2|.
TGTGCCAGCGAGACTAGCGGGGCTTTGAATGAGCAGTTCTTC
CASETSGALNEQFF
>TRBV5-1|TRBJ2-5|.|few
TGCGCCAGCAGCTTGCAAGGACAGTGGGAGACCCAGTACTTC
CASSLQGQWETQYF
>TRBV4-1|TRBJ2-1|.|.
TGCGCCAGCAGCCGCACGGGGATCACATACAATGAGCAGTTCTTC
CASSRTGITYNEQFF
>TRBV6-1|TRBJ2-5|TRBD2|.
TGTGCCAGCAGTTTGATAGCGGGGGAAGAGACCCAGTACTTC
CASSLIAGEETQYF
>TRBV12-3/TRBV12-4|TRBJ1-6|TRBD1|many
TGTGCCAGCAGTCGGGGGGGACAGGGGGGCTCACCCCTCCACTTT
CASSRGGQGGSPLHF
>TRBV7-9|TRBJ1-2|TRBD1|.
TGTGCCAGCAGCTCTGACAGGGGGGCTAACTATGGCTACACCTTC
CASSSDRGANYGYTF
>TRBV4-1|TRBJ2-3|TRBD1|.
TGCGCCAGCAGCCAAGTTGTAAGGGGGCATACGCAGTATTTT
CASSQVVRGHTQYF
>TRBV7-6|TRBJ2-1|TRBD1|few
TGTGCCAGCAGCTTAGTAGGGACAGGGGACCTTAGAAGCTCCTACAATGAGCAGTTCTTC
CASSLVGTGDLRSSYNEQFF
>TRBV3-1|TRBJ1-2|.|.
TGTGCCAGCAGCCAAGATTTAAGGTCGAGCTATGGCTACACCTTC
CASSQDLRSSYGYTF
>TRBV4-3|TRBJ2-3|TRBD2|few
TGCGCCAGCAGCCAAGAACTCTGGACTAGCGCAGATACGCAGTATTTT
CASSQELWTSADTQYF
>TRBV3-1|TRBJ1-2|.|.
TGTGCCAGCAGCCAATCGGGCACTATCTATGGCTACACCTTC
CASSQSGTIYGYTF
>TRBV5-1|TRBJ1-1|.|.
TGCGCCAGCAGCTTGTCGTGGACAGATCTGAACACTGAAGCTTTCTTT
CASSLSWTDLNTEAFF
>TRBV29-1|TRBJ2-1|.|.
TGCAGTGTCGAGGGTAGATCCTACGATGAGCAGTTCTTC
CSVEGRSYDEQFF
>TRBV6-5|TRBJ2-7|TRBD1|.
TGTGCCAGCAGTTACTCCACCGGGACAGAATTCTACGAGCAGTACTTC
CASSYSTGTEFYEQYF
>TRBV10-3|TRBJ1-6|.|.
TGTGCCATCAGTGAGTCAATACAGGGTCATAATTCACCCCTCCACTTT
CAISESIQGHNSPLHF
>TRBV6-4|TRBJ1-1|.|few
TGTGCCAGCAGTGTGGGGGCGGGGAGCACTGAAGCTTTCTTT
CASSVGAGSTEAFF
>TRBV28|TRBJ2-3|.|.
TGTGCCAGCAGTCGCAGGATTAGCACAGATACGCAGTATTTT
CASSRRISTDTQYF
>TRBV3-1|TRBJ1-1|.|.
TGTGCCAGCAGCCGACTGAAGAACACTGAAGCTTTCTTT
CASSRLKNTEAFF
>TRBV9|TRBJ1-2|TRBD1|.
TGTGCCAGCAGCGCCCACCGAATCAGGGGGGTTGGAGGCTACACCTTC
CASSAHRIRGVGGYTF
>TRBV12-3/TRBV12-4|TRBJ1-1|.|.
TGTGCCAGCAGTTTACAGAGAGGAGCTTTCTTT
CASSLQRGAFF
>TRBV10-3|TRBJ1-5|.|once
TGTGCCATCAGTGAGCAAAGGAATAGCAATCAGCCCCAGCATTTT
CAISEQRNSNQPQHF
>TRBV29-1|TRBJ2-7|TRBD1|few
TGCAGCGTTGGAAACGGACAGGGTTTCCACGAGCAGTACTTC
CSVGNGQGFHEQYF
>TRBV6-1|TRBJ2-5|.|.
TGTGCCAGCAGTCTCCGGACTAACCAAGAGACCCAGTACTTC
CASSLRTNQETQYF
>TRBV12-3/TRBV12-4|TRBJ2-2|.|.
TGTGCCAGCAGTTTTTGGGGTCTCACCGGGGAGCTGTTTTTT
CASSFWGLTGELFF
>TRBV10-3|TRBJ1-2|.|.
TGTGCCATCAGTGAGAATAGACGGGGGGATGGCTACACCTTC
CAISENRRGDGYTF
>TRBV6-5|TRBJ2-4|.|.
TGTGCCAGCAGCCAAAGGGGGGCCATTCAGTACTTC
CASSQRGAIQYF
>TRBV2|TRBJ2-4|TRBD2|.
TGTGCCAGCATCCTCGAGGGGGCTAGCGGGGGAGAGCAGTACTTC
CASILEGASGGEQYF
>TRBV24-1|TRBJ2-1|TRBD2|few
TGTGCCACCAGTGATTTGAGCGGGGAGTACAATGAGCAGTTCTTC
CATSDLSGEYNEQFF
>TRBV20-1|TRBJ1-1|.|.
TGCAGTGCTAGAATTTGGAACACTGAAGCTTTCTTT
CSARIWNTEAFF
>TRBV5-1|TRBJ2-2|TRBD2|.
TGCGCCAGCAGCTTGGAGGGTCGACTAGCAGGTCCCGGGGAGCTGTTTTTT
CASSLEGRLAGPGELFF
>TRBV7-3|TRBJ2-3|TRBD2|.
TGTGCCAGCAGCCTCGGACTAGCGGAATTCGATACGCAGTATTTT
CASSLGLAEFDTQYF
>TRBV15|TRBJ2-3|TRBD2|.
TGTGCCACCAGCAGAGGACCCGGGACTAGCGGGGACGCTAGCACAGATACGCAGTATTTT
CATSRGPGTSGDASTDTQYF
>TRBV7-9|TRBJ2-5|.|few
TGTGCCAGCAGCTTCTGGGGAGGAGAGACCCAGTACTTC
CASSFWGGETQYF
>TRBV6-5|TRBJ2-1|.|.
TGTGCCAGCAGTTACTCGAATTACTACGGGGACCAGTCCTACAATGAGCAGTTCTTC
CASSYSNYYGDQSYNEQFF
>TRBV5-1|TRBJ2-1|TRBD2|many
TGCGCCAGCAGCTTGGGCGGGAGGCAGTTCTTC
CASSLGGRQFF
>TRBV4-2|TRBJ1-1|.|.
TGTGCCAGCAGCCAGCAGGGGCTAGAGGACACTGAAGCTTTCTTT
CASSQQGLEDTEAFF
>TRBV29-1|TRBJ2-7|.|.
TGCAGCGTTGAATCGCAGGGGGGATCGGGCGAGCAGTACTTC
CSVESQGGSGEQYF
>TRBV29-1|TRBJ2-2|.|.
TGCAGCGTTGTCGGCCTAGGTACCGGGGAGCTGTTTTTT
CSVVGLGTGELFF